The 5 T cell receptor beta chains given below trace back to one sample, sequenced in a study of T cells in tuberculosis. Stated time point: new active TB diagnosis, blood taken before or within 7 days of starting treatment. Repertoires were generated with immunoSEQ multiplex PCR, while TCRdb's copy carries only in-frame clones and drops some. The sample includes some 31,000 clones, around 86% seen only once; the top ten take about 5.5%. Sequencing was performed on PBMCs, taken at tuberculosis diagnosis. These receptors all stem from an adult with tuberculosis.

The chain joins TRBV19 to TRBJ2-6; maybe TRBD1 (6 bases). The V gene lost 8 bases and the J gene lost 1 base, with 15 bases spanning the gap. This CDR3 has 16 amino acids. Germline V gene data show CDR1 as LNHDA and CDR2 as SQIVND (reference sequence). The CDR3 DNA is TGTGCCAGTCGCCGGGACACCTTATCTGGGGCCAACGTCCTGACTTTC. This sequence encodes CASRRDTLSGANVLTF.

V and J are TRBV28 and TRBJ1-1, with TRBD1 identical over 9 bases. CDR3 size: 16 residues. Germline V gene lookup returns CDR1 MDHEN and CDR2 SYDVKM. V shed 4 bases, J shed 5 bases, and the junction held 11 bases outside the gene matches. DNA for the CDR3: TGTGCCAGCAGTTACCCCAAGGACAGGGGAGGGACTGAAGCTTTCTTT. Protein sequence: CASSYPKDRGGTEAFF.

V gene TRBV27 combines with J gene TRBJ2-5, with 9 bases that match TRBD2. The J segment lost 7 bases and the V segment lost 11 bases, leaving 14 bases of the junction unmatched. Germline V lookup: CDR1 MNHEY, CDR2 SMNVEV (reference sequence). The CDR3 contains 14 residues. The CDR3 spells CASASGATPVTQYF. Written as DNA, the CDR3 is TGTGCCTCCGCTAGCGGGGCCACCCCAGTGACCCAGTACTTC.

The V gene is TRBV6-4, the J gene TRBJ2-3; tentative D call: TRBD2 (7 bases). The CDR3 runs to 13 residues. CDR1 is MRHNA and CDR2 is SNTAGT in the germline V gene. The V end was cut by 5 bases, the J end by 5 bases, with 11 bases between. CDR3 nucleotides: TGTGCCAGCAGTACAGGGAGGGGAGATACGCAGTATTTT. Protein: CASSTGRGDTQYF.

The rearrangement links TRBV2 to TRBJ2-7; D is perhaps TRBD1 (6 bases). Germline lookup yields CDR1 SNHLY and CDR2 FYNNEI. This CDR3 has 12 residues. The V gene lost 10 bases and the J gene lost 3 bases, with 13 bases spanning the gap. CDR3 sequence (DNA): TGTGCCACCTCAGGGGTGGGCTACGAGCAGTACTTC. This sequence encodes CATSGVGYEQYF.